A single sample is the source of the 22 T cell receptor beta chains below, sequenced in a study of blood T cell repertoires in COVID-19. Generated by immunoSEQ multiplex PCR, the TCRdb table keeps only in-frame clones and is missing some. The sample lists about 200,000 clones; roughly 80% were seen once. The sequenced material came from peripheral blood. The receptors stem from a woman aged 40 to 49 with active or convalescent COVID-19.

CDR3 sequence reads: CASSLIPGYNEQFF. The CDR3 region has the DNA TGTGCCAGCAGCTTAATTCCAGGTTACAATGAGCAGTTCTTC. The chain links TRBV11-3 to TRBJ2-1; D not certain. V lost 2 bases and J lost 4, with 9 bases in between. Germline loops: CDR1 SGHNT, CDR2 YENEEA. This CDR3 spans 14 amino acids.

The chain has TRBV10-3 and TRBJ1-1; 7 bases are shared with TRBD1. The CDR3 has 11 amino acids. V dropped 6 bases and J dropped 11; count of bases not matched to a gene: 6. Germline V gene data show CDR1 as ENHRY and CDR2 as SYGVKD. In nucleotides, the CDR3 is TGTGCCATCAGCCAGGGGGATGGGGCTTTCTTT. Encoded protein: CAISQGDGAFF.

The chain employs TRBV24-1 and TRBJ1-5, with TRBD1 matching over 8 bases. CDR1 is KGHDR, CDR2 SFDVKD, per germline. The ends lost 8 bases at V and 6 bases at J; junction bases unmatched: 11. This CDR3 has 15 residues. Here the CDR3 reads CATTPIQGEVQPQHF. In DNA, the CDR3 is TGTGCCACCACCCCTATACAGGGGGAGGTTCAGCCCCAGCATTTT.

The chain carries TRBV4-3 and TRBJ2-7; TRBD1 might be the D (5 bases). The length of the CDR3 is 13 residues. In germline, CDR1 is LGHNA, CDR2 YSLEER. V lost 1 base and J lost 3, with 7 bases in between. The CDR3 nucleotides read TGCGCCAGCAGCCAAGGACAGCACTACGAGCAGTACTTC. Translated, it gives CASSQGQHYEQYF.

The J gene is TRBJ2-1, the V gene TRBV6-1; 8 bases line up with TRBD1. Looked up from germline, CDR1 is MNHNS and CDR2 is SASEGT. The CDR3 has 14 amino acids. The trim removed 7 bases at V and 5 bases at J, leaving 7 bases unmatched. DNA of the CDR3: TGTGCCAGCACCAGACAGGGGTTTAACAATGAGCAGTTCTTC. This sequence encodes CASTRQGFNNEQFF.

The chain joins TRBV4-3 to TRBJ1-2, with 9 bases identical to TRBD1. In germline, CDR1 is LGHNA, CDR2 YSLEER. V lost 4 bases to trimming and J lost 5 bases; unmatched junction nucleotides: 8. CDR3 length: 15 residues. CDR3 nucleotide sequence: TGCGCCAGCAGCCCTCCGGGACAGGGCCAATATGGCTACACCTTC. Translating gives CASSPPGQGQYGYTF.

The chain links TRBV7-9 to TRBJ2-3; a weak D match, TRBD1 (8 bases). Looked up from germline, CDR1 is SEHNR and CDR2 is FQNEAQ (reference sequence). V lost 5 bases to trimming and J lost 3 bases, with 21 bases between them. This CDR3 comprises 17 residues. DNA for the CDR3: TGTGCCAGCAGCGACCGTTACAGGGGGGGGCTTACAGATACGCAGTATTTT. This codes for CASSDRYRGGLTDTQYF.

The chain uses TRBV5-5 and TRBJ2-5; D is perhaps TRBD1 (6 bases). This CDR3 comprises 15 residues. Germline V gene lookup returns CDR1 SGHKS and CDR2 YYEKEE (reference sequence). V dropped 4 bases and J dropped 4 bases, with 17 bases sitting between them. As DNA, the CDR3 is TGTGCCAGCAGCATTCACGGACAGACGGGAGAGACCCAGTACTTC. Amino acid sequence: CASSIHGQTGETQYF.

The chain links TRBV12-3 or TRBV12-4 to TRBJ2-7, with TRBD1 as a possible D gene (6 bases). The CDR3 runs 13 residues. The germline V and J ends were trimmed by 3 bases and 3 bases, with 9 bases remaining between them. The CDR3 DNA reads as TGTGCCAGCAGTTTGCTGGACAGCTACGAGCAGTACTTC. Its protein product is CASSLLDSYEQYF.

This clone was observed a few times. The chain joins TRBV11-2 to TRBJ2-3; TRBD1 is a possible D gene (5 bases). The length of the CDR3 is 17 residues. Trimming left V 0 bases short and J 7 bases short, with 20 bases between. Germline V CDR1 and CDR2: SGHAT, FQNNGV. Here the CDR3 DNA reads TGTGCCAGCAGCTTAGATGACGGTGCAGGGTACAGGAATACGCAGTATTTT. It specifies CASSLDDGAGYRNTQYF. The full variable domain, its missing parts supplied by reference TRBV11-2 and TRBJ2-3, is EAGVAQSPRYKIIEKRQSVAFWCNPISGHATLYWYQQILGQGPKLLIQFQNNGVVDDSQLPKDRFSAERLKGVDSTLKIQPAKLEDSAVYLCASSLDDGAGYRNTQYFGPGTRLTVL.

The chain links TRBV10-3 to TRBJ1-6, with D tentatively TRBD1 (5 bases). This CDR3 is 13 amino acids long. The germline V and J ends were trimmed by 8 bases and 11 bases, with 16 bases remaining between them. The germline V gene has CDR1 ENHRY and CDR2 SYGVKD. CDR3 sequence: CAIQWGGETPLHF. In DNA form, the CDR3 reads TGTGCCATCCAGTGGGGGGGTGAGACACCCCTCCACTTT.

CDR3 amino acids: CASSLQPLGLPPNEQFF. CDR3 DNA sequence: TGCGCCAGCAGCCTACAACCTTTAGGACTCCCCCCCAATGAGCAGTTCTTC. The gene calls are TRBV5-1 and TRBJ2-1, with D possibly TRBD2 on 5 matching bases. The germline V gene encodes CDR1 SGHRS and CDR2 YFSETQ. The CDR3 extends over 17 amino acids. V lost 4 bases and J lost 6, with 23 bases in between.

CDR3 DNA sequence: TGCAGTGCTATGTCGGCGGCTGAAGCTTTCTTT. Translation gives CSAMSAAEAFF. The chain links TRBV20-1 to TRBJ1-1, with D unresolved. The CDR3 covers 11 residues. CDR1 is DFQATT, CDR2 SNEGSKA, per germline (reference sequence). V lost 4 bases, J lost 6 bases, and 9 bases lay in between.

The chain employs TRBV7-9 and TRBJ2-7; D might be TRBD2 (6 bases). With 2 bases removed from V and 5 bases from J, the gap between germline ends came to 25 bases. CDR1 and CDR2 (germline): SEHNR, FQNEAQ (reference sequence). The CDR3 is 18 amino acids. This CDR3 is CASSLPYTMGRWGDEQYF. The CDR3 nucleotides read TGTGCCAGCAGCTTACCCTACACTATGGGGAGATGGGGGGACGAGCAGTACTTC.

The chain has TRBV28 and TRBJ1-2, with D tentatively TRBD1 (6 bases). Trimming cost V 1 base and J 5 bases, with 11 bases left between them. There are 14 residues in the CDR3. The V gene's germline CDR1 is MDHEN and CDR2 SYDVKM. CDR3 bases: TGTGCCAGCAGTTTATATACAGGGAATTATGGCTACACCTTC. It codes for CASSLYTGNYGYTF.

In nucleotides, the CDR3 is TGCGCCAGCAGCCAAGTGGTCGGCGGGGGGAGCACAGATACGCAGTATTTT. This sequence encodes CASSQVVGGGSTDTQYF. The genes are TRBV4-3 and TRBJ2-3, with 8 bases that match TRBD2. After removal of 1 base from V and 0 bases from J, the junction contained 6 bases not matched to a gene. Germline lookup yields CDR1 LGHNA and CDR2 YSLEER. CDR3 length: 17 amino acids.

This chain links TRBV2 with TRBJ2-2; tentatively, D is TRBD1 (6 bases). Trimming pared 2 bases from V and 1 base from J, leaving 14 bases between. The CDR3 covers 17 residues. Germline CDR1 and CDR2: SNHLY and FYNNEI. The CDR3 reads CASSESETGLNTGELFF. The DNA for the CDR3 is TGTGCCAGCAGTGAATCGGAGACAGGCCTGAACACCGGGGAGCTGTTTTTT.

The chain is built from TRBV24-1 and TRBJ1-2; D not certain. V lost 4 bases and J lost 7, with 12 bases in between. Looked up from germline, CDR1 is KGHDR and CDR2 is SFDVKD. This CDR3 region has 13 residues. As DNA, the CDR3 is TGTGCCACCAGTGACCGGGGTGTATCTGGCTACACCTTC. Its translation: CATSDRGVSGYTF.

This clone appeared a few times. This sequence joins TRBV28 and TRBJ2-7; 9 bases map to TRBD1. Per the germline V gene, CDR1 is MDHEN and CDR2 is SYDVKM. The V and J ends lost 6 bases and 5 bases, in that order; junction bases with no gene match: 8. CDR3 length: 14 amino acids. CDR3 nucleotide sequence: TGTGCCAGCAGCTTCACAGGGGGCAGGAACGAGCAGTACTTC. It codes for CASSFTGGRNEQYF. Variable domain in full (rest from reference TRBV28 and TRBJ2-7): DVKVTQSSRYLVKRTGEKVFLECVQDMDHENMFWYRQDPGLGLRLIYFSYDVKMKEKGDIPEGYSVSREKKERFSLILESASTNQTSMYLCASSFTGGRNEQYFGPGTRLTVT.

V gene TRBV4-3 combines with J gene TRBJ2-5, with 7 bases matching TRBD1. CDR1 is LGHNA, CDR2 YSLEER, per germline. V shed 2 bases, J shed 5 bases, and the junction held 5 bases outside the gene matches. CDR3 length equals 14 residues. The CDR3 DNA follows: TGCGCCAGCAGCCAATCGACAGGGTGGGAGACCCAGTACTTC. Its protein is CASSQSTGWETQYF.

This chain joins TRBV9 and TRBJ2-7; 10 bases fit TRBD1. V was clipped by 0 bases and J by 7 bases; unmatched bases: 16. CDR3 length: 18 residues. Germline V CDR1 and CDR2: SGDLS, YYNGEE. The CDR3 region is CASSVASTGQGTQGEQYF. CDR3 coding DNA: TGTGCCAGCAGCGTAGCTTCAACGGGACAGGGGACCCAGGGGGAGCAGTACTTC.

This clone occurred a few times. The chain joins TRBV11-3 to TRBJ1-4; D gene uncertain. In germline, CDR1 is SGHNT, CDR2 YENEEA. There are 14 residues in the CDR3. The ends were cut back, 1 base at V and 7 bases at J, with 10 bases in the middle. The CDR3 loop is CASSLGRTAEKLFF. CDR3 sequence (DNA): TGTGCCAGCAGCTTAGGGAGGACGGCTGAAAAACTGTTTTTT.